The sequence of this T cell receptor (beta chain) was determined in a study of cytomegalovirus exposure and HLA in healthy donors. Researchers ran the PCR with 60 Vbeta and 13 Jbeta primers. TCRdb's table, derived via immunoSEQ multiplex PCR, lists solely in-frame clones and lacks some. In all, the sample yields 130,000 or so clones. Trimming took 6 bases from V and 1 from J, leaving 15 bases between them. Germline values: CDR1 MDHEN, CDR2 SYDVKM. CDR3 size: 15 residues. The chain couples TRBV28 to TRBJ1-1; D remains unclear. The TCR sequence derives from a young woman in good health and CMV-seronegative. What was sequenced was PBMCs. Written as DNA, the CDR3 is TGTGCCAGCAGCGCAAGAATGAGGGCGAACACTGAAGCTTTCTTT. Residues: CASSARMRANTEAFF.